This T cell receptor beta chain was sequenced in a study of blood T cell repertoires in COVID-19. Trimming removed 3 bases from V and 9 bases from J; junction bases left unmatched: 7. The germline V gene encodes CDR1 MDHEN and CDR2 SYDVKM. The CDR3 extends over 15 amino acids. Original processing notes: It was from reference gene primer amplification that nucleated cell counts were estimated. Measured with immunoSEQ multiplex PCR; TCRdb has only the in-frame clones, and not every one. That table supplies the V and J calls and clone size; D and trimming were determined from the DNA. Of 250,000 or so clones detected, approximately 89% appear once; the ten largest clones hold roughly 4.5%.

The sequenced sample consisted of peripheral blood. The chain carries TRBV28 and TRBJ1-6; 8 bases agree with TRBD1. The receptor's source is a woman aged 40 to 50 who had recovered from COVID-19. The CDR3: CASSFLRTGSSPLHF. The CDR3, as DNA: TGTGCCAGCAGTTTCCTCAGGACAGGGTCTTCACCCCTCCACTTT.